These T cell receptor beta chains were read from a single sample in a study of blood T cell repertoires in COVID-19. The data were produced by immunoSEQ multiplex PCR, yet TCRdb's version contains in-frame clones alone and is incomplete. Of tens of thousands of clones in the sample, about 80% were seen once. Sequencing was performed on peripheral blood. These receptors all come from a woman in her fifties or sixties with acute or convalescent COVID-19. Each CDR3 is given with its conserved first and last residue.

v_gene: TRBV27; j_gene: TRBJ2-7; CDR3aa: CASSLFWGAEQYF
v_gene: TRBV2; j_gene: TRBJ1-2; CDR3aa: CASITQRERGYTF
v_gene: TRBV5-6; j_gene: TRBJ1-4; CDR3aa: CASSYREIGTNEKLFF
v_gene: TRBV30; j_gene: TRBJ1-4; CDR3aa: CAFSQEIATNEKLFF
v_gene: TRBV10-3; j_gene: TRBJ1-1; CDR3aa: CAIKGGPSTEAFF
v_gene: TRBV28; j_gene: TRBJ1-4; CDR3aa: CASRLSGTAEALGKLFF
v_gene: TRBV28; j_gene: TRBJ1-2; CDR3aa: CASSPLSSVGYTF
v_gene: TRBV6-5; j_gene: TRBJ1-1; CDR3aa: CASIPAGTENTEAFF
v_gene: TRBV5-6; j_gene: TRBJ2-1; CDR3aa: CASSSRGLAGSNEQFF
v_gene: TRBV20-1; j_gene: TRBJ2-1; CDR3aa: CSARGGSEQFF
v_gene: TRBV29-1; j_gene: TRBJ1-1; CDR3aa: CSSRGGLNTEAFF
v_gene: TRBV6-2/TRBV6-3; j_gene: TRBJ2-2; CDR3aa: CASSTRHNTGELFF
v_gene: TRBV28; j_gene: TRBJ1-1; CDR3aa: CASGGATFMNTEAFF
v_gene: TRBV7-9; j_gene: TRBJ1-4; CDR3aa: CASSLAQRGKLFF
v_gene: TRBV6-6; j_gene: TRBJ2-1; CDR3aa: CASSYSGGEFDEQFF
v_gene: TRBV5-1; j_gene: TRBJ2-7; CDR3aa: CASSLAWDSSYEQYF
v_gene: TRBV4-3; j_gene: TRBJ1-2; CDR3aa: CASSQVSHLSARLYGYTF
v_gene: TRBV6-1; j_gene: TRBJ2-5; CDR3aa: CASSENWGGTETQYF
v_gene: TRBV10-3; j_gene: TRBJ1-5; CDR3aa: CAISESPGTGGQPQHF
v_gene: TRBV3-1/TRBV3-2; j_gene: TRBJ2-1; CDR3aa: CASSLDLSSYNEQFF
v_gene: TRBV6-1; j_gene: TRBJ2-3; CDR3aa: CASSDGGPSTDTQYF
v_gene: TRBV30; j_gene: TRBJ2-5; CDR3aa: CAHDRAETQYF
v_gene: TRBV7-2; j_gene: TRBJ1-5; CDR3aa: CASSPRAGSNQPQHF
v_gene: TRBV28; j_gene: TRBJ1-1; CDR3aa: CASSRRGEAEAFF
v_gene: TRBV5-1; j_gene: TRBJ1-1; CDR3aa: CASSSDRGMNTEAFF
v_gene: TRBV2; j_gene: TRBJ1-5; CDR3aa: CASGSGTGGREPQHF